The 9 T cell receptor beta chains reported below all come from one sample, sequenced in a study of regulatory and conventional T cells in RAG deficiency. Produced via immunoSEQ multiplex PCR; TCRdb's table is partial and in-frame only. The sample has 30,000 to 35,000 clones, 85% to 90% seen once. This same sample was also part of a study on regulatory T cells. This second study says: Amplification used 52 TRBV primers and 13 TRBJ primers.

The sequencing sample was made of CD8+ T cells sorted from blood. These receptors were taken from a human donor in good health.

This clone was seen only a few times. An end of the junction differs from the germline gene, which may be a read error. The chain couples TRBV6-5 to TRBJ2-7; 7 positions agree with TRBD2. CDR1 MNHEY and CDR2 SVGAGI come from the germline V gene. CDR3 length: 14 residues. The CDR3, as DNA: TGTGTCAGCAGTTATGCAGCGGGGTGGTACGAGCAGTACTTC. It translates to CVSSYAAGWYEQYF.

The J gene is TRBJ1-2, the V gene TRBV29-1; D possibly corresponds to TRBD1 (5 bases). Trimming cost V 7 bases and J 8 bases, with 14 bases left between them. The CDR3 consists of 11 residues. Germline CDR1 SQVTM, CDR2 ANQGSEA. The CDR3 sequence is CSDGTGGGYTF. DNA for the CDR3: TGCAGCGACGGGACGGGGGGAGGCTACACCTTC.

The V call is TRBV6-5, the J call TRBJ1-1; D perhaps matches TRBD1 (6 bases). Germline V gives CDR1 MNHEY, CDR2 SVGAGI. The V end lost 7 bases, the J end lost 1 base, and 16 bases lay between the germline ends. The CDR3 runs to 15 residues. The DNA for the CDR3 is TGTGCCAGCAACCAAGGAGGGGGGCCGAACACTGAAGCTTTCTTT. Translating gives CASNQGGGPNTEAFF.

The rearrangement uses TRBV19 and TRBJ2-3; D is possibly TRBD1 (6 bases). Germline V CDR1 and CDR2: LNHDA, SQIVND (reference sequence). V was cut by 2 bases and J by 4 bases, with 10 bases left in between. The CDR3 sequence is 14 residues long. CDR3 residues: CASSISQGPDTQYF. In DNA form, the CDR3 reads TGTGCCAGTAGTATATCACAGGGACCAGATACGCAGTATTTT.

This clone was recorded only once. The chain joins TRBV7-3 to TRBJ2-1, with 15 bases aligning to TRBD2. This CDR3 comprises 16 residues. Germline V gene sequence: CDR1 SGHTA, CDR2 FQGTGA. V dropped 5 bases and J dropped 6; count of bases not matched to a gene: 5. The CDR3: CASSRTSGRALNEQFF. DNA for the CDR3: TGTGCCAGCAGCCGGACTAGCGGGAGGGCCCTCAATGAGCAGTTCTTC. The full variable domain, completed using reference TRBV7-3 and TRBJ2-1, is GAGVSQTPSNKVTEKGKYVELRCDPISGHTALYWYRQSLGQGPEFLIYFQGTGAADDSGLPNDRFFAVRPEGSVSTLKIQRTERGDSAVYLCASSRTSGRALNEQFFGPGTRLTVL.

The chain carries TRBV7-8 and TRBJ1-1; tentatively, D is TRBD1 (6 bases). Deletions cut 5 bases from V and 1 base from J, with 11 bases between. CDR3 length: 14 amino acids. Germline CDR1 SGHVS, CDR2 FQNEAQ. The CDR3 DNA reads TGTGCCAGCAGCCCCCGGGACACGAACACTGAAGCTTTCTTT. It codes for CASSPRDTNTEAFF.

This chain connects TRBV21-1 to TRBJ2-3; whether TRBD2, the table's D call, matches the DNA was not checked. TRBV21-1 is listed as a pseudogene. CDR3 length: 20 amino acids. For the CDR3, the DNA is TGTGCCAGCAGCAAACTTCCCCGTGTACACGGGGGGCCCCACGGGGATACGCAGTATTTT. Translation gives CASSKLPRVHGGPHGDTQYF.

The chain combines TRBV7-9 with TRBJ2-3; D is possibly TRBD1 (5 bases). The CDR3 length is 17 residues. Trimming shortened V by 2 bases and J by 5 bases, and 20 bases separated the two germline ends. Germline V gives CDR1 SEHNR, CDR2 FQNEAQ (reference sequence). The DNA of the CDR3 is TGTGCCAGCAGCTTATCACAGGTCCATTTCGAGGTAGATACGCAGTATTTT. It yields the protein CASSLSQVHFEVDTQYF. The full variable domain, with the rest looked up from reference TRBV7-9 and TRBJ2-3, is DTGVSQNPRHKITKRGQNVTFRCDPISEHNRLYWYRQTLGQGPEFLTYFQNEAQLEKSRLLSDRFSAERPKGSFSTLEIQRTEQGDSAMYLCASSLSQVHFEVDTQYFGPGTRLTVL.

The chain combines TRBV27 with TRBJ2-4; the D is unclear. This CDR3 region has 14 residues. Trimming pared 4 bases from V and 8 bases from J, leaving 15 bases between. Germline CDR1 reads MNHEY; CDR2 reads SMNVEV (reference sequence). The CDR3 DNA is TGTGCCAGCAGTTCGACTCCTTCTGGGGACATTCAGTACTTC. Protein sequence: CASSSTPSGDIQYF.